The next 19 T cell receptor beta chains were all read from a single sample in a study of vaccination and CD4 T cells after COVID-19. The Oncomine TCR Beta short-read assay was applied to DNA of cultured CD4+ T cells. One entry per CDR3 protein results from TCRdb running MiXCR on the PCR reads. The sample lists more than 3,000 distinct CDR3 sequences; around 40% were seen once. No antigen is known for these receptors. Treatment described: approximately 9-day PBMC culture with coronavirus spike peptide pools or control peptides (ViraFEST assay). The sample comprised CD4+ T cells from blood, cultured in vitro. The receptors stem from a human donor who had recovered from COVID-19.

The V gene is TRBV20-1, the J gene TRBJ2-2; D is tentatively TRBD1 or TRBD2 (6 bases each). Germline-derived CDR1 and CDR2 are DFQATT and SNEGSKA (reference sequence). This CDR3 region has 13 residues. Between the trimmed V and J ends, which lost 2 bases and 7 bases, there was a span of 11 bases. This chain's CDR3 is CSARRGANGELFF. The CDR3 bases are TGCAGTGCTAGAAGGGGGGCGAACGGGGAGCTGTTTTTT.

This clonotype counts as large. V and J are TRBV12-3 or TRBV12-4 and TRBJ2-5; D gene unclear. V was shortened by 6 bases and J by 5 bases, with 19 bases between the two germline ends. The CDR3 sequence is 15 residues long. CDR3 region: CASSDETQRRETQYF. DNA of the CDR3: TGTGCCAGCAGCGATGAGACCCAGCGAAGGGAGACCCAGTACTTC.

The chain uses TRBV20-1 and TRBJ2-7; either TRBD1 or TRBD2 may fit D (5 bases each). The V gene's germline CDR1 is DFQATT and CDR2 SNEGSKA (reference sequence). This CDR3 is 13 amino acids long. The V and J ends lost 1 base and 4 bases respectively, with 11 bases between them. As DNA, the CDR3 is TGCAGTGCTAGAGGGGGGTGGGTGTACGAGCAGTACTTC. It encodes CSARGGWVYEQYF.

This clonotype was observed once. The chain employs TRBV28 and TRBJ2-2, with 10 bases aligning to TRBD1. Germline CDR1 and CDR2: MDHEN and SYDVKM. Germline trimming cut 6 bases from V and 3 bases from J; bases unmatched to any gene: 4. The CDR3 totals 15 residues. CDR3 in amino acids: CASSGQGVYTGELFF. For the CDR3, the DNA is TGTGCCAGCAGCGGACAGGGGGTTTACACCGGGGAGCTGTTTTTT.

In this sample, this clonotype turned up a few times. V gene TRBV7-2 combines with J gene TRBJ2-5, with TRBD1 as a possible D gene (6 bases). Germline values: CDR1 SGHTA, CDR2 FQGNSA. This CDR3 spans 16 amino acids. Trimming left V 5 bases short and J 2 bases short, with 18 bases between. The CDR3 coding sequence is TGTGCCAGCAGCCCGACCGGCAGGGGTTGGCAAGAGACCCAGTACTTC. Its protein product is CASSPTGRGWQETQYF.

As for this clonotype: Compared with germline, one end of the junction differs, possibly owing to a read error. The chain uses TRBV6-2 or TRBV6-3 and TRBJ1-2; D unresolved. Germline V gene sequence: CDR1 MNHEY, CDR2 SVGEGT. The CDR3 contains 11 residues. The CDR3, as DNA: TGTGCCAGCAGACACGGGTGGCAGGTGCGCTTC. It is translated as CASRHGWQVRF.

The rearrangement joins TRBV5-1 to TRBJ2-1; D might be TRBD2 (5 bases). The CDR3 has 13 amino acids. V was clipped by 4 bases and J by 3 bases, with 8 bases between them. The germline V gene has CDR1 SGHRS and CDR2 YFSETQ. This chain's CDR3 is CASSPGLYNEQFF. CDR3 nucleotides: TGCGCCAGCAGCCCTGGACTCTACAATGAGCAGTTCTTC.

The rearrangement links TRBV6-5 to TRBJ1-4; weak D call: TRBD1 (6 bases). Trimming removed 0 bases from V and 5 bases from J, with 13 bases in between. The CDR3 spans 16 residues. Per germline, CDR1 MNHEY and CDR2 SVGAGI. The chain's CDR3 is CASSYSGGRGNEKLFF. The CDR3 DNA follows: TGTGCCAGCAGTTACTCGGGGGGCCGGGGAAATGAAAAACTGTTTTTT.

This clonotype was recorded a few times. This chain connects TRBV20-1 to TRBJ2-5; D possibly corresponds to TRBD2 (5 bases). Trimming removed 3 bases from V and 5 bases from J, with 13 bases in between. The CDR3 spans 13 residues. Germline V gene sequence: CDR1 DFQATT, CDR2 SNEGSKA (reference sequence). The CDR3 sequence: CSASEGILETQYF. CDR3 in DNA: TGCAGTGCTAGTGAGGGAATTTTGGAGACCCAGTACTTC.

This chain links TRBV5-5 with TRBJ2-5, with unresolved D. The CDR3 spans 13 residues. With 2 bases removed from V and 4 bases from J, the gap between germline ends came to 9 bases. The germline gives CDR1 SGHKS, CDR2 YYEKEE (reference sequence). This CDR3 is CASSFSPGETQYF. As DNA, the CDR3 is TGTGCCAGCAGCTTCAGCCCCGGAGAGACCCAGTACTTC.

This clonotype is deemed large. The chain recombines TRBV7-9 with TRBJ2-7; 10 bases are shared with TRBD2. Germline V gene sequence: CDR1 SEHNR, CDR2 FQNEAQ (reference sequence). This CDR3 region has 15 residues. V lost 3 bases to trimming and J lost 0 bases; unmatched junction nucleotides: 2. CDR3 DNA: TGTGCCAGCAGCTTCTCTAGCGGGAGCTCCTACGAGCAGTACTTC. Encoded protein: CASSFSSGSSYEQYF.

The table lists this clonotype with a few counts. The rearrangement links TRBV11-2 to TRBJ2-5, with D uncertain. With 1 base removed from V and 2 bases from J, the gap between germline ends came to 5 bases. CDR3 length equals 13 residues. The V gene's germline CDR1 is SGHAT and CDR2 FQNNGV. CDR3 sequence reads: CASSLARQETQYF. The CDR3 DNA follows: TGTGCCAGCAGCTTAGCTAGGCAAGAGACCCAGTACTTC.

By sample share, this clonotype is medium-sized. V usage is TRBV19 and J usage is TRBJ2-3, with D possibly being TRBD2 (6 bases). Per germline, CDR1 LNHDA and CDR2 SQIVND (reference sequence). V lost 8 bases and J lost 2, with 17 bases in between. The CDR3 runs to 15 residues. The CDR3 here is CASRGGLLNTDTQYF. CDR3 DNA sequence: TGTGCCAGTCGGGGTGGACTACTAAACACAGATACGCAGTATTTT.

In this sample, this clonotype turned up once. The chain employs TRBV18 and TRBJ1-1; perhaps TRBD1 as D (5 bases). The CDR3 is 17 residues long. V shed 3 bases and J shed 1 base, with 18 bases lying between them. The V gene's germline CDR1 is KGHSH and CDR2 LQKENI. The CDR3 DNA reads as TGTGCCAGCTCACCTAGCATTGGGGGGATCGGGAACACTGAAGCTTTCTTT. As protein: CASSPSIGGIGNTEAFF.

Only a few counts were recorded for this clonotype. The chain employs TRBV7-3 and TRBJ2-5, with D tentatively TRBD1 (6 bases). This CDR3 is built from 13 residues. Per germline, CDR1 SGHTA and CDR2 FQGTGA. V lost 5 bases, J lost 3 bases, and 10 bases lay in between. Here the CDR3 DNA reads TGTGCCAGCAGCCAAGGACAGAAAGAGACCCAGTACTTC. As protein: CASSQGQKETQYF.

V usage is TRBV7-3 and J usage is TRBJ2-1; possibly TRBD2 for D (6 bases). CDR3 length: 15 amino acids. The germline V gene has CDR1 SGHTA and CDR2 FQGTGA. V was pared by 1 base and J by 4 bases, with 11 bases between. Here the CDR3 reads CASSLSVAEYNEQFF. The CDR3 DNA sequence: TGTGCCAGCAGCTTAAGTGTAGCGGAATACAATGAGCAGTTCTTC.

V gene TRBV6-5 combines with J gene TRBJ2-3; 7 nucleotides match TRBD2. The V segment lost 2 bases and the J segment 2 bases; nucleotides outside the gene matches: 10. This CDR3 comprises 17 residues. Germline assignment: CDR1 MNHEY and CDR2 SVGAGI. The CDR3 bases are TGTGCCAGCAGTTACCGGGGAGGGCGGGGGACCACAGATACGCAGTATTTT. Protein sequence: CASSYRGGRGTTDTQYF.

By share of the sample, this clonotype is hyperexpanded. The chain's CDR3 is CASSHTGVRSPLHF. The DNA for the CDR3 is TGTGCCAGCAGTCACACAGGGGTTCGTTCACCCCTCCACTTT. This chain connects TRBV12-3 or TRBV12-4 to TRBJ1-6; TRBD1 matches 7 bases. This CDR3 contains 14 residues. J was trimmed by 9 bases and V by 5 bases; bases with no gene match: 7.

This clonotype has just a few counts. This chain uses TRBV7-9 with TRBJ2-3, with D hard to call. V shed 1 base and J shed 14 bases, with 10 bases lying between them. The CDR3 totals 11 residues. Germline CDR1 SEHNR, CDR2 FQNEAQ (reference sequence). Written as DNA, the CDR3 is TGTGCCAGCAGCTTAGGCGAGGTAGGGTATTTT. Its protein is CASSLGEVGYF.